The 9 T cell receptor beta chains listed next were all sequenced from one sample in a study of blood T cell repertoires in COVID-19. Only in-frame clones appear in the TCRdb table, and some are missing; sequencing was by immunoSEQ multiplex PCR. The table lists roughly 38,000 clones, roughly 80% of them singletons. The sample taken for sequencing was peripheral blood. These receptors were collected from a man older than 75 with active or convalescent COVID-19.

This CDR3 reads CASSYGSISQRLWIYNEQFF. In DNA form, the CDR3 reads TGTGCCAGCAGTTACGGGTCCATCTCCCAAAGACTTTGGATCTACAATGAGCAGTTCTTC. The chain joins TRBV6-2 or TRBV6-3 to TRBJ2-1; D ambiguous. Trimming took 2 bases from V and 3 from J, leaving 26 bases between them. The germline CDR1 and CDR2 sequences are MNHEY and SVGEGT. The CDR3 is 20 residues long.

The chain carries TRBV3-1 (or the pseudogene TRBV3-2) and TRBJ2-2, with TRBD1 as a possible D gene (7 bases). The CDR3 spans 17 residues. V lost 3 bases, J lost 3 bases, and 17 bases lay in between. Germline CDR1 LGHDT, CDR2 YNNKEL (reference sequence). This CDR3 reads CASSQDPGGLDTGELFF. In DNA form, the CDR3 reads TGTGCCAGCAGCCAGGACCCAGGGGGGCTCGACACCGGGGAGCTGTTTTTT.

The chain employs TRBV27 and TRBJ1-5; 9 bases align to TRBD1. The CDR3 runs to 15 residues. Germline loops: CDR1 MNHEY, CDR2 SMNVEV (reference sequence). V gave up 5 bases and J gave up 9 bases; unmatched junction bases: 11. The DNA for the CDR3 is TGTGCCAGCAGTGCCTCCGGGACAGGGAGAGGGCCCCAGCATTTT. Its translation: CASSASGTGRGPQHF.

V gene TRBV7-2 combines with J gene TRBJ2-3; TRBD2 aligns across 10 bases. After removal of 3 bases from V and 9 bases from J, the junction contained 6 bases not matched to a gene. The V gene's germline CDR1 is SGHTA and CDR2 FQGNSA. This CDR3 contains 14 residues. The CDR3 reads CASSLGISGRTQYF. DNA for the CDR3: TGTGCCAGCAGCTTGGGGATTAGCGGGAGGACGCAGTATTTT.

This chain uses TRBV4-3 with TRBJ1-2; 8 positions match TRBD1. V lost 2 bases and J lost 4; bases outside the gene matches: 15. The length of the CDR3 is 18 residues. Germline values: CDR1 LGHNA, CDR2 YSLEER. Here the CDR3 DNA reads TGCGCCAGCAGCCAACTATCGACCCCGGGACAGGACGGCTATGGCTACACCTTC. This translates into CASSQLSTPGQDGYGYTF.

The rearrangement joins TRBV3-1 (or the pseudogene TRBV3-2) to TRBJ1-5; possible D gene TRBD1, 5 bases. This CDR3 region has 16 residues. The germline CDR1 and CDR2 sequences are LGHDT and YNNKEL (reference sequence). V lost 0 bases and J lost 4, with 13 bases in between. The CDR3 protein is CASSQDRASMNQPQHF. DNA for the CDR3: TGTGCCAGCAGCCAAGACAGGGCCTCCATGAATCAGCCCCAGCATTTT.

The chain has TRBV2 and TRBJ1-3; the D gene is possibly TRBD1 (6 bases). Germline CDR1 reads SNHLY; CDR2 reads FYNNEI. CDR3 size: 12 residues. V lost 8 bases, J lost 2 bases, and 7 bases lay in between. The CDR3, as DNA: TGTGCCAGCGCAGGGGCTGGAAACACCATATATTTT. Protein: CASAGAGNTIYF.

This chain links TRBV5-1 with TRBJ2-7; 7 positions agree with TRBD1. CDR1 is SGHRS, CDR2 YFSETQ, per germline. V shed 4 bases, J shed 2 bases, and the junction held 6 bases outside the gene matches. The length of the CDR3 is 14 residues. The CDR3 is CASSTRDSTYEQYF. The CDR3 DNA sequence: TGCGCCAGCAGCACCCGGGACAGTACCTACGAGCAGTACTTC.

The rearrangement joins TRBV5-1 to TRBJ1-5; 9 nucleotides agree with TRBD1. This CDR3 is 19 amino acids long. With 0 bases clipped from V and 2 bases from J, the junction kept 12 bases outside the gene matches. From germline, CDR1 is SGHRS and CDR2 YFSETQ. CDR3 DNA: TGCGCCAGCAGCTTGGGGCACAGGGGGCGAATGCGTGGCAATCAGCCCCAGCATTTT. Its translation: CASSLGHRGRMRGNQPQHF.